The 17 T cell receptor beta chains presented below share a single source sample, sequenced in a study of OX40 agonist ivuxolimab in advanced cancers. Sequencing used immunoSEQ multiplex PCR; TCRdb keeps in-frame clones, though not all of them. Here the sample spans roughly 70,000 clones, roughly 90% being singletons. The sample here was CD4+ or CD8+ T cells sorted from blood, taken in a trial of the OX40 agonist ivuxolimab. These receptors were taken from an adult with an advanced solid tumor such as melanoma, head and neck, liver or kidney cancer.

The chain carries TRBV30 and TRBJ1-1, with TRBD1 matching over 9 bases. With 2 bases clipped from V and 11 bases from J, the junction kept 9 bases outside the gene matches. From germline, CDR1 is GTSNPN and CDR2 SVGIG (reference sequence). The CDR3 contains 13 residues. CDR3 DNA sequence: TGTGCCTGGAGTCAGGGACAGGGCATAGGGGCTTTCTTT. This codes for CAWSQGQGIGAFF.

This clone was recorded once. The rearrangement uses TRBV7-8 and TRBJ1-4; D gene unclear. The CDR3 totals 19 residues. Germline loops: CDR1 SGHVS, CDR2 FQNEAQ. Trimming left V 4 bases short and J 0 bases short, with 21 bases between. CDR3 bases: TGTGCCAGCAGCTCCCCAAGACAACGCTCGATTTCAACTAATGAAAAACTGTTTTTT. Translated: CASSSPRQRSISTNEKLFF.

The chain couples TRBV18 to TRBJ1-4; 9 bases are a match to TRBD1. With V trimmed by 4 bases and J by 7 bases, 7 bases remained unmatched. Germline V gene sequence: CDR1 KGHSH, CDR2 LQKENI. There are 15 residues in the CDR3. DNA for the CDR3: TGTGCCAGCTCACGGGGGGACAGGGACAGTGAAAAACTGTTTTTT. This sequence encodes CASSRGDRDSEKLFF. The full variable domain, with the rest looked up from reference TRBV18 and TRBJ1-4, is NAGVMQNPRHLVRRRGQEARLRCSPMKGHSHVYWYRQLPEEGLKFMVYLQKENIIDESGMPKERFSAEFPKEGPSILRIQQVVRGDSAAYFCASSRGDRDSEKLFFGSGTQLSVL.

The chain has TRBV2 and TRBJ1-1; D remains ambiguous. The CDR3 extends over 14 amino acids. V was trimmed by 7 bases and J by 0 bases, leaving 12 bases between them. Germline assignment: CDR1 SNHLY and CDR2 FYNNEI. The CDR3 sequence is CASTPYQVNTEAFF. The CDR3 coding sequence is TGTGCCAGCACCCCTTACCAGGTGAACACTGAAGCTTTCTTT. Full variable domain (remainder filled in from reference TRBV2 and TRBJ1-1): EPEVTQTPSHQVTQMGQEVILRCVPISNHLYFYWYRQILGQKVEFLVSFYNNEISEKSEIFDDQFSVERPDGSNFTLKIRSTKLEDSAMYFCASTPYQVNTEAFFGQGTRLTVV.

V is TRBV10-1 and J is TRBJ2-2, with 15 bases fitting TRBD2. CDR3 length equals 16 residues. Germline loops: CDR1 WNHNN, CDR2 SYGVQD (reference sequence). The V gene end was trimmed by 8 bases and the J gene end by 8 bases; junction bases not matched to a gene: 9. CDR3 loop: CASGSRGLAGGGELFF. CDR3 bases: TGCGCCAGCGGGAGCCGGGGACTAGCGGGAGGAGGGGAGCTGTTTTTT.

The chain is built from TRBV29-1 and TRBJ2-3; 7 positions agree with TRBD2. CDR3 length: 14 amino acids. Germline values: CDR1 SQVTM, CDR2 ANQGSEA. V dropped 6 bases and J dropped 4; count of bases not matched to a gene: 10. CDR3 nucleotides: TGCAGCGTAATGCGGACTAGAGGCGCAGATACGCAGTATTTT. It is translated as CSVMRTRGADTQYF.

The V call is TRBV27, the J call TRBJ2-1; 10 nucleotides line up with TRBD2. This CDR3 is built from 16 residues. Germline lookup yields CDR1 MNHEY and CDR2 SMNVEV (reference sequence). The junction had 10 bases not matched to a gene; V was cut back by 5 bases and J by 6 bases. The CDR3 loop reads CASSPSGGGMINEQFF. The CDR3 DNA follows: TGTGCCAGCAGTCCTAGCGGGGGCGGAATGATCAATGAGCAGTTCTTC.

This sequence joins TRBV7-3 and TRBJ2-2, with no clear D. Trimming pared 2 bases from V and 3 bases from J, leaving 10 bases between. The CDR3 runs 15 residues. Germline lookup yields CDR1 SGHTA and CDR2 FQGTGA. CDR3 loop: CASSLGQVDTGELFF. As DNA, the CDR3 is TGTGCCAGCAGCTTAGGCCAGGTTGACACCGGGGAGCTGTTTTTT.

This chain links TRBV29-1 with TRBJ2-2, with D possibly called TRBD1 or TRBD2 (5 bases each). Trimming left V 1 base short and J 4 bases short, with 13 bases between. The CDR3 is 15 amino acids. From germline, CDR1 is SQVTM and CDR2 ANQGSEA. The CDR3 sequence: CSVEVRGRGTGELFF. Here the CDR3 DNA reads TGCAGCGTTGAAGTTAGGGGACGGGGCACCGGGGAGCTGTTTTTT.

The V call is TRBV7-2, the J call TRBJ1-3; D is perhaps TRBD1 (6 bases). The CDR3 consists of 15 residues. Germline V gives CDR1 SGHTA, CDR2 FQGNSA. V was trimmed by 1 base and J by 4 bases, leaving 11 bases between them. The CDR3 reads CASSLDRAVGNTIYF. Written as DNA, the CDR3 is TGTGCCAGCAGCTTAGACAGGGCGGTAGGAAACACCATATATTTT.

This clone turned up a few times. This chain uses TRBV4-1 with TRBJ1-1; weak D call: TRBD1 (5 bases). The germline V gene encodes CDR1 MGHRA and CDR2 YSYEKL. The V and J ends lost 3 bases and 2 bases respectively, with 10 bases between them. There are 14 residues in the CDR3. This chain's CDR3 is CASSHGHTNTEAFF. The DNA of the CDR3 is TGCGCCAGCAGCCACGGACACACTAACACTGAAGCTTTCTTT.

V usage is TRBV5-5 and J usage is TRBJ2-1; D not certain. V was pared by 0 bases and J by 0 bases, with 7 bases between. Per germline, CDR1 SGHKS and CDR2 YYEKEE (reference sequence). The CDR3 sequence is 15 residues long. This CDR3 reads CASSLEGSSYNEQFF. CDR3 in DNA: TGTGCCAGCAGCTTGGAGGGCAGCTCCTACAATGAGCAGTTCTTC.

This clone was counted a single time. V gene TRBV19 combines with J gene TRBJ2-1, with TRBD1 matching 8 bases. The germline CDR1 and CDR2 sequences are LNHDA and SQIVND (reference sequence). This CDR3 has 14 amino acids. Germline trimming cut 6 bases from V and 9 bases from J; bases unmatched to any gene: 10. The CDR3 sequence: CASRNGQGLGEQFF. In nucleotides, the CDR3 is TGTGCCAGTAGAAACGGACAGGGTTTGGGTGAGCAGTTCTTC.

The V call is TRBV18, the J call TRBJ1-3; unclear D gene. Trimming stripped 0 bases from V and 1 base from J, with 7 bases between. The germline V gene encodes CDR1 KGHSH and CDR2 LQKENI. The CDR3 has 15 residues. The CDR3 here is CASSPPRRSGNTIYF. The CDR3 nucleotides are TGTGCCAGCTCACCACCGAGACGTTCTGGAAACACCATATATTTT.

CDR3 in DNA: TGCAGCGTGTCTTCTTCTGGAAACACCATATATTTT. Its protein product is CSVSSSGNTIYF. V is TRBV29-1 and J is TRBJ1-3; D uncertain. The V end was cut by 6 bases, the J end by 1 base, with 7 bases between. The CDR3 totals 12 residues. Germline V lookup: CDR1 SQVTM, CDR2 ANQGSEA.

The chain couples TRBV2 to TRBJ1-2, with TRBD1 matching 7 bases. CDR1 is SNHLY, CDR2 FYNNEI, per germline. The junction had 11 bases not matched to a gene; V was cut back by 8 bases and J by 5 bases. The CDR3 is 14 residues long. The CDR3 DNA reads TGTGCCAGCGTCCAGGGGCAGGGGGGTTATGGCTACACCTTC. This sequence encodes CASVQGQGGYGYTF.

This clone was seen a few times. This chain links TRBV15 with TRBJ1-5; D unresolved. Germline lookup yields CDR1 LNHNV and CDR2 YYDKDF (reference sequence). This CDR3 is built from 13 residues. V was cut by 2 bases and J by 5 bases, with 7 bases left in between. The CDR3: CATSRRSDQPQHF. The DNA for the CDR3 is TGTGCCACCAGCAGACGATCAGATCAGCCCCAGCATTTT.